The clone carrying this TCR beta chain was seen at least ten times. Its antigen is not known. This sample stems from a study of human T cells and chemical hapten exposure. Broader study findings: The study found that DPC sensitization did not change TCRs above 1 in 1000 frequency.

Each CDR3 protein gets one entry after TCRdb re-called the RACE reads with MiXCR. The top ten clones hold just over 2.5% of a sample with over 300,000 distinct CDR3 sequences, more than 4.5% of them seen once. Time point given: pre-sensitization, week 0. Treatment: therapeutic diphenylcyclopropenone sensitization with weekly scalp DPC. Germline CDR1 SQVTM, CDR2 ANQGSEA. The CDR3 extends over 15 amino acids. Trimming took 4 bases from V and 5 from J, leaving 20 bases between them. The V gene is TRBV29-1, the J gene TRBJ2-5; TRBD2 is a possible D gene (6 bases). The input for sequencing was whole blood, taken in connection with sensitization to the hapten diphenylcyclopropenone (DPC). The origin of this receptor is a woman aged 45-59 years with alopecia areata. Some clones in this sample may be carry-over from other donors' samples. CDR3 residues: CSVVPLASGWETQYF. The CDR3 nucleotides read TGCAGCGTTGTGCCTTTGGCCAGCGGGTGGGAGACCCAGTACTTC.